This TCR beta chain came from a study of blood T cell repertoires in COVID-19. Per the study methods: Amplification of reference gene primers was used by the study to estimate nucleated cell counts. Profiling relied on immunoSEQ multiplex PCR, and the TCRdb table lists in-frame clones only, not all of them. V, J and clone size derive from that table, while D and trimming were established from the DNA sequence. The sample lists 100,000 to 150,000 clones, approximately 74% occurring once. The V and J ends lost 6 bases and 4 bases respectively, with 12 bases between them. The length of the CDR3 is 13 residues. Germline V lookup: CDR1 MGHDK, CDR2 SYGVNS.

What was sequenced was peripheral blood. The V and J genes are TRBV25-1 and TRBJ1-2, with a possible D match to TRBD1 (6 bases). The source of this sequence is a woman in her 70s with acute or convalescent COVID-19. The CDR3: CASSETGTYGYTF. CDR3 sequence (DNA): TGTGCCAGCAGCGAAACAGGGACCTATGGCTACACCTTC.